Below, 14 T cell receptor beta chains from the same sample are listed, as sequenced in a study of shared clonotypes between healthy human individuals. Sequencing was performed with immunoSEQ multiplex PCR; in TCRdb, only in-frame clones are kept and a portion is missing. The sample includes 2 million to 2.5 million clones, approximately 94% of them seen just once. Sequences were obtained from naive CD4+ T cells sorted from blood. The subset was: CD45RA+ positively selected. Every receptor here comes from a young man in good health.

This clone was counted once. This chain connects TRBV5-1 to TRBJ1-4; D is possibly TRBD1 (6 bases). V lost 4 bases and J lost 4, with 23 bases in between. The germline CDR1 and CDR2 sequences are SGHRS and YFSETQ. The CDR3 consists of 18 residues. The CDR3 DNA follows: TGCGCCAGCAGCCCGGGGGGAACACGGACAGCCCATAATGAAAAACTGTTTTTT. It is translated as CASSPGGTRTAHNEKLFF.

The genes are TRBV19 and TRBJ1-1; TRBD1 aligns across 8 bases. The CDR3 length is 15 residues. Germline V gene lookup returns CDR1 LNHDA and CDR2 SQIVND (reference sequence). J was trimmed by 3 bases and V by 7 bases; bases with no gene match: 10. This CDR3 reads CASTPGQGWDTEAFF. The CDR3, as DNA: TGTGCCAGTACCCCCGGACAGGGCTGGGACACTGAAGCTTTCTTT. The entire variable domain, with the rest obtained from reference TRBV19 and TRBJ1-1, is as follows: DGGITQSPKYLFRKEGQNVTLSCEQNLNHDAMYWYRQDPGQGLRLIYYSQIVNDFQKGDIAEGYSVSREKKESFPLTVTSAQKNPTAFYLCASTPGQGWDTEAFFGQGTRLTVV.

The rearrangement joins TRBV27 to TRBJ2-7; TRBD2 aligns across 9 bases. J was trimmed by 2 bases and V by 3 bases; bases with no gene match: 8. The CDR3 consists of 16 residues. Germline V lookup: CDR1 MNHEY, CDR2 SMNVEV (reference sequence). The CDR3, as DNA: TGTGCCAGCAGTTTGACCCGCGGGACTAGCACCTACGAGCAGTACTTC. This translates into CASSLTRGTSTYEQYF.

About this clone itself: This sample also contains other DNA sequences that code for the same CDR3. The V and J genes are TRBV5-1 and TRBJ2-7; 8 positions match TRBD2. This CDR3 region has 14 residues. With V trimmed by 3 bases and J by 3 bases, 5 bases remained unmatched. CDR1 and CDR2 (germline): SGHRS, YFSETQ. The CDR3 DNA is TGCGCCAGCAGCTCGGGAGGGCTAGGCTACGAGCAGTACTTC. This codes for CASSSGGLGYEQYF.

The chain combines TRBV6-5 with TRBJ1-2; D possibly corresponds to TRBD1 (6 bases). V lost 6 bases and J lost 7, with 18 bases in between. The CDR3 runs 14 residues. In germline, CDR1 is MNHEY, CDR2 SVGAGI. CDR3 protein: CASSFIIGGPGYTF. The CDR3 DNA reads TGTGCCAGCAGCTTTATTATAGGGGGGCCTGGCTACACCTTC.

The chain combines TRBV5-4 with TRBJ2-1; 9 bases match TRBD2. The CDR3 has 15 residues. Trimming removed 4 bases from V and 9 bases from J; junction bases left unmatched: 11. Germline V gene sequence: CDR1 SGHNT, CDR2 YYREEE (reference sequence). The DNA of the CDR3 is TGTGCCAGCAGCCGCGGGGGGGTAGGCCCATTTGAGCAGTTCTTC. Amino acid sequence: CASSRGGVGPFEQFF.

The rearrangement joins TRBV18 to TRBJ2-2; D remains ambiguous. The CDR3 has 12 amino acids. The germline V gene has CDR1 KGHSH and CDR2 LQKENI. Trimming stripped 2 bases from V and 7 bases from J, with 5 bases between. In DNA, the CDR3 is TGTGCCAGCTCACCAACGTTCGGGGAGCTGTTTTTT. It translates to CASSPTFGELFF.

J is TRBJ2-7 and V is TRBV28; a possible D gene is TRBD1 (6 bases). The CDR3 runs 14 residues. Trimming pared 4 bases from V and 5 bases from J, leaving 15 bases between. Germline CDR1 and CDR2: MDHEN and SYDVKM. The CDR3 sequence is CASSSRGRGNEQYF. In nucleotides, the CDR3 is TGTGCCAGCAGTTCCCGGGGCAGGGGCAACGAGCAGTACTTC.

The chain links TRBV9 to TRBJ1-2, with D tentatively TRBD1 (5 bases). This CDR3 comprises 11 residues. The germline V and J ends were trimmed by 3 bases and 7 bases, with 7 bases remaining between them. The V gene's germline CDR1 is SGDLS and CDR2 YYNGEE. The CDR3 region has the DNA TGTGCCAGCAGCGCGGGACTTGGCTACACCTTC. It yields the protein CASSAGLGYTF.

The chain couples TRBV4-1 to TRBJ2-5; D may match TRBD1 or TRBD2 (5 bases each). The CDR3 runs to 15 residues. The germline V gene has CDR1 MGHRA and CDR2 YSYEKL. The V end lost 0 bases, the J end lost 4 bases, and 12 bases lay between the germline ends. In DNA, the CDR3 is TGCGCCAGCAGCCAAGATGGCAGGGCGGGAGAGACCCAGTACTTC. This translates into CASSQDGRAGETQYF.

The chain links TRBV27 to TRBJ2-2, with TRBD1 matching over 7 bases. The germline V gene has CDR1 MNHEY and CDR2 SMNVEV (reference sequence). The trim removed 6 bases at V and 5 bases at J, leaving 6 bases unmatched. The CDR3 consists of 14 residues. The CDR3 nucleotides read TGTGCCAGCAGGGCCGACAGGGTTACCGGGGAGCTGTTTTTT. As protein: CASRADRVTGELFF.

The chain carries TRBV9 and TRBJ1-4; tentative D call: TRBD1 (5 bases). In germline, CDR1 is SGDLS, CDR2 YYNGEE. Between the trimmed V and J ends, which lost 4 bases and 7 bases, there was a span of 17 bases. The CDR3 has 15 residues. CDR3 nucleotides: TGTGCCAGCAGCACCCATTCAGGGAGGACTGAAAAACTGTTTTTT. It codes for CASSTHSGRTEKLFF.

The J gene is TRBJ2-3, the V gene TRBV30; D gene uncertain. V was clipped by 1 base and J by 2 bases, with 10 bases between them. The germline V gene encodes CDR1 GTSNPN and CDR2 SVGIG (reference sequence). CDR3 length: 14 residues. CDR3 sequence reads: CAWSGAALTDTQYF. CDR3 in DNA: TGTGCCTGGAGTGGCGCAGCACTCACAGATACGCAGTATTTT.

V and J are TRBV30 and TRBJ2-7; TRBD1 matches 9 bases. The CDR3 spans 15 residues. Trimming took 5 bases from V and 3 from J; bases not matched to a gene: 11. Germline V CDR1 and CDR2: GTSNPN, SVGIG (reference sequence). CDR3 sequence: CAWGPGTGTIYEQYF. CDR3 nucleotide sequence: TGTGCCTGGGGCCCCGGGACAGGGACCATCTACGAGCAGTACTTC.